This TCR beta chain derives from a study of cytomegalovirus exposure and HLA in healthy donors. With 60 Vbeta and 13 Jbeta primers, the PCR was carried out. TCRdb keeps only in-frame clones here, not all; method: immunoSEQ multiplex PCR. The table lists some 150,000 clones, under 85% of them singletons. The germline gives CDR1 LGHNA, CDR2 YNFKEQ. V lost 1 base, J lost 7 bases, and 5 bases stayed unmatched. This CDR3 spans 15 amino acids. The V and J genes are TRBV4-2 and TRBJ1-5; 9 nucleotides agree with TRBD1. The specimen was PBMCs. This receptor was obtained from a female donor in good health and CMV-seronegative. CDR3 sequence reads: CASSQAGQGNQPQHF. In nucleotides, the CDR3 is TGTGCCAGCAGCCAAGCCGGACAGGGGAACCAGCCCCAGCATTTT.